This T cell receptor (beta chain) was documented in a study of T cells after yellow fever vaccination. 5'RACE template switching generated TCR cDNA, adding a universal primer site and UMIs. TCRdb used MiXCR to reprocess the 5' RACE reads, holding one entry per CDR3 protein. The sample yields a few hundred thousand distinct CDR3 sequences, about 6.9% seen once. Overall study findings and caveats: Most clones from primary vaccination resurfaced after the booster (around 97% CD4, over 75% CD8).

About this clonotype: Its antigen is as yet unknown.

This CDR3 comprises 12 residues. In germline, CDR1 is DFQATT, CDR2 SNEGSKA (reference sequence). The V end was cut by 3 bases, the J end by 0 bases, with 6 bases between. The genes are TRBV20-1 and TRBJ2-7; perhaps D is TRBD1 or TRBD2 (5 bases each). The material sequenced was PBMCs, taken 35 to 50 days after the first yellow fever vaccination. This TCR came from a man aged 18 to 30 who received the YFV17D yellow fever vaccine. CDR3 sequence (DNA): TGCAGTGCTAGGGGGGTCTCCTACGAGCAGTACTTC. Protein sequence: CSARGVSYEQYF.